Listed below are T cell receptor beta chains from one sample, sequenced in a study of T cell responses to AZD1222 COVID-19 vaccine. TCRdb's table, derived via immunoSEQ multiplex PCR, lists solely in-frame clones and lacks some. The sample contains about 120,000 clones, just under 95% of which appear only once. Sample: peripheral blood, taken 28 days after the second AZD1222 dose. These receptors were obtained from an adult who received the AZD1222 COVID-19 vaccine. CDR3s include the opening cysteine and the closing phenylalanine or tryptophan. A D gene is named only where the DNA matches it firmly. Not all rows give a size; the values are once, few, many and, for expanded clones, a class.

clone size	V gene	D gene	J gene	CDR3 length	CDR3 DNA	CDR3 protein
-	TRBV6-2/TRBV6-3	-	TRBJ2-1	14	TGTGCCAGCAGTTACTGGGCAGGGGTCAATGAGCAGTTCTTC	CASSYWAGVNEQFF
-	TRBV30	-	TRBJ2-7	12	TGTGCCTGGAGCGTCCCATCCTACGAGCAGTACTTC	CAWSVPSYEQYF
-	TRBV15	-	TRBJ1-2	13	TGTGCCACCAGCAAGATGGAGAACTATGGCTACACCTTC	CATSKMENYGYTF
-	TRBV4-3	-	TRBJ2-1	13	TGCGCCAGCAGCCAAGATGACCACAATGAGCAGTTCTTC	CASSQDDHNEQFF
-	TRBV18	TRBD1	TRBJ1-2	13	TGTGCCAGCTCACCGACAGGGCCCTATGGCTACACCTTC	CASSPTGPYGYTF
-	TRBV27	TRBD1	TRBJ1-5	14	TGTGCCAGCAGGGGGACAGTTAGCAATCAGCCCCAGCATTTT	CASRGTVSNQPQHF
-	TRBV7-2	-	TRBJ2-5	13	TGTGCCAGCACCCCACAGCAAAGTGGGACCCAGTACTTC	CASTPQQSGTQYF
few	TRBV2	TRBD1	TRBJ1-1	15	TGTGCCAGCACCGTGATACAGGGGGTCGGGACTGAAGCTTTCTTT	CASTVIQGVGTEAFF
-	TRBV27	-	TRBJ2-1	13	TGTGCCAGCATGGGACGGATGATCAATGAGCAGTTCTTC	CASMGRMINEQFF
-	TRBV5-1	-	TRBJ1-6	14	TGCGCCAGCAGCTTGGAGGGCTCTGGCTCACCCCTCCACTTT	CASSLEGSGSPLHF
-	TRBV7-2	-	TRBJ1-6	14	TGTGCCAGCAGCTTACGGGGGGAGGCTTCACCCCTCCACTTT	CASSLRGEASPLHF
-	TRBV10-1	-	TRBJ2-5	13	TGCGCCAGCAGTGAGACTAGCCGGGAGACCCAGTACTTC	CASSETSRETQYF
-	TRBV6-2/TRBV6-3	TRBD2	TRBJ2-3	20	TGTGCCAGCAGTTACGAGGCTAGCGGGGGGAGCCCGATTAGCACAGATACGCAGTATTTT	CASSYEASGGSPISTDTQYF
-	TRBV19	TRBD2	TRBJ2-2	20	TGTGCCAGTAGTATCGAGGGACTAGCGGGGGGCACAGGGAACACCGGGGAGCTGTTTTTT	CASSIEGLAGGTGNTGELFF
-	TRBV7-6	-	TRBJ1-3	15	TGTGCCAGCAGCCTTGACGGGAGCTCTGGAAACACCATATATTTT	CASSLDGSSGNTIYF
-	TRBV12-3/TRBV12-4	-	TRBJ2-1	11	TGTGCCAGCAGTTTTTATCGTGAGCAGTTCTTC	CASSFYREQFF
-	TRBV7-2	-	TRBJ1-1	14	TGTGCCAGCAGCTTTTCGGGAGGGGACACTGAAGCTTTCTTT	CASSFSGGDTEAFF
-	TRBV18	TRBD1	TRBJ2-2	18	TGTGCCAGCTCACCGGGACAGGGGCGCTCTGCGAACACCGGGGAGCTGTTTTTT	CASSPGQGRSANTGELFF
-	TRBV7-3	-	TRBJ2-2	12	TGTGCCAGCAGCTTGGGGACCGGGGAGCTGTTTTTT	CASSLGTGELFF
-	TRBV3-1/TRBV3-2	TRBD1	TRBJ1-2	14	TGTGCCAGCAGCCAAGGTCCAGGGGGCCATGGCTACACCTTC	CASSQGPGGHGYTF
-	TRBV11-1	TRBD1	TRBJ1-1	15	TGTGCCAGCAGCTTTAGGGGGCACTCGAACACTGAAGCTTTCTTT	CASSFRGHSNTEAFF
-	TRBV5-1	-	TRBJ2-5	13	TGCGCCAGCAGCTTGGAAGGAGAAGAGACCCAGTACTTC	CASSLEGEETQYF
-	TRBV5-1	TRBD1	TRBJ2-2	15	TGCGCCAGCAGCTTCGGGACAGCGAACACCGGGGAGCTGTTTTTT	CASSFGTANTGELFF
-	TRBV6-5	-	TRBJ2-1	15	TGTGCCAGCAGGGACGATTGGACGGACAACAATGAGCAGTTCTTC	CASRDDWTDNNEQFF
-	TRBV19	-	TRBJ2-4	15	TGTGCCAGTAATCCCTCTACAGGGTCCTCTGGCATTCAGTACTTC	CASNPSTGSSGIQYF
-	TRBV10-3	-	TRBJ1-2	14	TGTGCCATCAGTGAGCTATTAACGGTACATGGCTACACCTTC	CAISELLTVHGYTF
-	TRBV4-3	-	TRBJ1-5	15	TGCGCCAGCAGCCAAGCGTTGAGAAACCGTCAGCCCCAGCATTTT	CASSQALRNRQPQHF
-	TRBV18	-	TRBJ1-4	14	TGTGCCAGCTCACCAAGGGACGGGGATGAAAAACTGTTTTTT	CASSPRDGDEKLFF
once	TRBV4-1	TRBD1	TRBJ1-5	14	TGCGCCAGCAGCCAAGGACAGGGTTGGCAGCCCCAGCATTTT	CASSQGQGWQPQHF
-	TRBV6-2/TRBV6-3	TRBD1	TRBJ1-1	14	TGTGCCAGCAGTTTCGAGGGGGCAAACACTGAAGCTTTCTTT	CASSFEGANTEAFF
-	TRBV21-1	-	TRBJ2-7	19	TGTGCCAGCAGCAAAGGGTGGGGCAGGGGGCGCCAGGCTGTTTGTGGGCAGTACTTC	CASSKGWGRGRQAVCGQYF
-	TRBV19	TRBD1	TRBJ1-2	15	TGTGCCAGTAGTCTAACCGGGACAGGGGGCGATGGCTACACCTTC	CASSLTGTGGDGYTF
-	TRBV19	-	TRBJ1-5	13	TGTGCCAGTAGTATAGGTCGAGGCCAGCCCCAGCATTTT	CASSIGRGQPQHF
-	TRBV20-1	-	TRBJ1-5	13	TGCAGTGCTAGTCAGAGGACAAATCAGCCCCAGCATTTT	CSASQRTNQPQHF
-	TRBV18	-	TRBJ1-3	15	TGTGCCAGCTCACCACAGCTGAGCTCTGGAAACACCATATATTTT	CASSPQLSSGNTIYF
-	TRBV2	-	TRBJ1-2	15	TGTGCCAGCAGCTACGTCCCTGGGGGTGGGAATGGCTACACCTTC	CASSYVPGGGNGYTF
once	TRBV2	-	TRBJ1-4	12	TGTGCCAGCAGGGGTCGTGATGAAAAACTGTTTTTT	CASRGRDEKLFF
-	TRBV5-1	-	TRBJ1-1	13	TGCGCCAGCAGCCAGCAGGGGAACACTGAAGCTTTCTTT	CASSQQGNTEAFF
-	TRBV7-3	TRBD1	TRBJ2-3	16	TGTGCCAGCAGCGGGAGGGACAGGGAGGGCACAGATACGCAGTATTTT	CASSGRDREGTDTQYF
-	TRBV7-2	TRBD1	TRBJ1-1	14	TGTGCCAGCAGCGGGCGACAGGGATGGACTGAAGCTTTCTTT	CASSGRQGWTEAFF
-	TRBV4-2	-	TRBJ2-2	18	TGTGCCAGCAGCCAAGATCCCTACAGGGGGGGTAACACCGGGGAGCTGTTTTTT	CASSQDPYRGGNTGELFF
-	TRBV19	-	TRBJ1-2	14	TGTGCCAGTAGTGCTGGGGCCGCTAACTATGGCTACACCTTC	CASSAGAANYGYTF
-	TRBV12-5	-	TRBJ2-3	12	TGTGCTAGTGGTTTTACGCCAGATACGCAGTATTTT	CASGFTPDTQYF
-	TRBV28	-	TRBJ1-2	11	TGTGCCAGCAGTTCTGGCAGTCGCTACACCTTC	CASSSGSRYTF
-	TRBV7-8	-	TRBJ1-5	16	TGTGCCAGCAGCTCAAATCTGGTTCGTATAGATCAGCCCCAGCATTTT	CASSSNLVRIDQPQHF
-	TRBV7-2	-	TRBJ1-2	15	TGTGCCAGCAGCTTCACGGCCGCCCAATACTATGGCTACACCTTC	CASSFTAAQYYGYTF
-	TRBV14	-	TRBJ2-6	14	TGTGCCAGCATGAAGAGCTCTGGGGCCAACGTCCTGACTTTC	CASMKSSGANVLTF
-	TRBV3-1/TRBV3-2	TRBD1	TRBJ1-1	15	TGTGCCAGCAGCCAAAGGGGGCATTGGAACACTGAAGCTTTCTTT	CASSQRGHWNTEAFF
-	TRBV4-3	-	TRBJ2-5	14	TGCGCCAGCAGCCAAGGGGCTAGACAAGAGACCCAGTACTTC	CASSQGARQETQYF
-	TRBV19	TRBD2	TRBJ2-3	15	TGTGCCAGTAGTATTTCGGGGGGGGGCACAGATACGCAGTATTTT	CASSISGGGTDTQYF
-	TRBV10-3	-	TRBJ2-3	16	TGTGCCATCAGTGAGTCGGTCGGCAAGGGGGCAGATACGCAGTATTTT	CAISESVGKGADTQYF
-	TRBV6-5	-	TRBJ1-1	15	TGTGCCAGCAGTACAACAGGGCCCCGGGGAACTGAAGCTTTCTTT	CASSTTGPRGTEAFF
-	TRBV5-5	-	TRBJ1-6	12	TGTGCCAGCAGCTTAGTAAATTCACCCCTCCACTTT	CASSLVNSPLHF
once	TRBV4-2	-	TRBJ1-2	14	TGTGCCAGCAGCCAAGAATGGGGTGCTTATGGCTACACCTTC	CASSQEWGAYGYTF
few	TRBV4-3	-	TRBJ1-6	16	TGCGCCAGCAGCCAAGTGGGAACAGGGTATAATTCACCCCTCCACTTT	CASSQVGTGYNSPLHF
-	TRBV6-5	-	TRBJ1-2	13	TGTGCCAGCAAGATTTCGGGGAGAGGTGGCTACACCTTC	CASKISGRGGYTF
-	TRBV4-3	TRBD2	TRBJ2-1	17	TGCGCCAGCAGCCAAGATCCTACTAGCGGGGGGGCGGGTGAGCAGTTCTTC	CASSQDPTSGGAGEQFF